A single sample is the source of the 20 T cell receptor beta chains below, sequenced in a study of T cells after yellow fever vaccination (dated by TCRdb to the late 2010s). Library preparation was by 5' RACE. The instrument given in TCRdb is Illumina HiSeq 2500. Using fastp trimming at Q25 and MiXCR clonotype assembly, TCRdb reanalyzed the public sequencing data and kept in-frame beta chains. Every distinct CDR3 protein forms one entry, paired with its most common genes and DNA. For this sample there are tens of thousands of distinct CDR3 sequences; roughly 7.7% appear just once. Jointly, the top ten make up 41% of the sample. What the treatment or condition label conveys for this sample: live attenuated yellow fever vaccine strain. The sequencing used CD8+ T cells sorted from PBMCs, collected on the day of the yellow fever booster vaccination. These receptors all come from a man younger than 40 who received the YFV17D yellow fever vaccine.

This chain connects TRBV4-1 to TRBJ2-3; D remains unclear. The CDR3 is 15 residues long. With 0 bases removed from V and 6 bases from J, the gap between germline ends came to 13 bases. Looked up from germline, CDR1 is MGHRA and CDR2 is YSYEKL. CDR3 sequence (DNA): TGCGCCAGCAGCCAAGATGTATTTGGGATGGATACGCAGTATTTT. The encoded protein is CASSQDVFGMDTQYF.

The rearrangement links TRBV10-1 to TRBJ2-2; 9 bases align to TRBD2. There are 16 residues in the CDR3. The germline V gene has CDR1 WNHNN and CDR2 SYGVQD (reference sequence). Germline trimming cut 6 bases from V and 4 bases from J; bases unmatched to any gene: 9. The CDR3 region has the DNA TGCGCCAGCAGCAGACTAGCGGAAGATCCCACCGGGGAGCTGTTTTTT. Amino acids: CASSRLAEDPTGELFF.

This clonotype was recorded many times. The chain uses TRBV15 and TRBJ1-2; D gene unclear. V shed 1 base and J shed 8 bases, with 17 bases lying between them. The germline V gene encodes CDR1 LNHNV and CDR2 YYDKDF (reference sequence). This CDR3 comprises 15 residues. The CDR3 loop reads CATSRANGLDFGYTF. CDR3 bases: TGTGCCACCAGCAGAGCTAATGGTTTGGACTTCGGCTACACCTTC.

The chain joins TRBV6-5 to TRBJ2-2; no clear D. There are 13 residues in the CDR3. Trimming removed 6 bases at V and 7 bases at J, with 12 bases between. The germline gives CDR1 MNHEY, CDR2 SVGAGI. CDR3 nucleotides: TGTGCCAGCAGCCCTACGGGCGGCGGGGAGCTGTTTTTT. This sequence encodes CASSPTGGGELFF.

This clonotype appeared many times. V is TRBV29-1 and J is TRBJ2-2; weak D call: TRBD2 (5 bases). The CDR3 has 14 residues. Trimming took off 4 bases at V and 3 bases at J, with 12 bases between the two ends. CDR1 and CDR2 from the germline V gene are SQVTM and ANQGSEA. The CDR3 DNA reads TGCAGCGTTGCGTCCGGGGAGCACACCGGGGAGCTGTTTTTT. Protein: CSVASGEHTGELFF.

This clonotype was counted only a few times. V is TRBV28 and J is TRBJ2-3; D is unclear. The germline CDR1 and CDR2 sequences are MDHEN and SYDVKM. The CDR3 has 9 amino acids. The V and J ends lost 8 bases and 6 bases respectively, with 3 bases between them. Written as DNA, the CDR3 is TGTGCCAGCTTCGATACGCAGTATTTT. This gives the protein CASFDTQYF.

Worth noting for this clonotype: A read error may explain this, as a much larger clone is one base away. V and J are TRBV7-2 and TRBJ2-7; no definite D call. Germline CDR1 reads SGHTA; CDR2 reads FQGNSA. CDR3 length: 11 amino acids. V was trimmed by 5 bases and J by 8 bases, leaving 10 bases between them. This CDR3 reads CASSAGYKQYF. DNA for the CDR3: TGTGCCAGCAGCGCCGGTTACAAGCAGTACTTC.

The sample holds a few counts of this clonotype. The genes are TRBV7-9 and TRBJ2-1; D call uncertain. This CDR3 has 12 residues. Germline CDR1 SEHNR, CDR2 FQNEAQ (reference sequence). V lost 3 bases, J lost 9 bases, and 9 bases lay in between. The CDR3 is CASSFAPLEQFF. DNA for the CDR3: TGTGCCAGCAGCTTCGCCCCACTTGAGCAGTTCTTC.

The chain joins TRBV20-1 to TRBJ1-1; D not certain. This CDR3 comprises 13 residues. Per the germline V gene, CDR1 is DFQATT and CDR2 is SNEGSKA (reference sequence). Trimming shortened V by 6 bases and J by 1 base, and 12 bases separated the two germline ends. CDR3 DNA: TGCAGTGCCCCTCCACTCCAGAACACTGAAGCTTTCTTT. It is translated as CSAPPLQNTEAFF.

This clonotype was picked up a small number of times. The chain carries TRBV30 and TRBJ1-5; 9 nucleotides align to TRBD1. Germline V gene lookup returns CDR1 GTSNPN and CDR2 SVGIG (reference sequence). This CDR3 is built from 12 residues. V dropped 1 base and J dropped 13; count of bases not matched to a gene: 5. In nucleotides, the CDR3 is TGTGCCTGGAGTGCGACGACAGGGGGACAGCATTTT. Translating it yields CAWSATTGGQHF.

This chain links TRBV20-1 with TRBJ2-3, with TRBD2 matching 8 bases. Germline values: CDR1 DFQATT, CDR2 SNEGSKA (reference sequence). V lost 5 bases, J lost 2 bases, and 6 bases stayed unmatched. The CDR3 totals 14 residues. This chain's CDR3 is CSAAPGLDTDTQYF. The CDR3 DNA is TGCAGTGCTGCCCCGGGACTAGACACAGATACGCAGTATTTT.

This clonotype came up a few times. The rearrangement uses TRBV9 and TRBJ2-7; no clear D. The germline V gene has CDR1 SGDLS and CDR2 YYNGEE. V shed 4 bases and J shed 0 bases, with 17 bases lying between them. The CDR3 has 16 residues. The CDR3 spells CASSPGGGGVSYEQYF. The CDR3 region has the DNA TGTGCCAGCAGCCCGGGCGGTGGCGGTGTCTCCTACGAGCAGTACTTC.

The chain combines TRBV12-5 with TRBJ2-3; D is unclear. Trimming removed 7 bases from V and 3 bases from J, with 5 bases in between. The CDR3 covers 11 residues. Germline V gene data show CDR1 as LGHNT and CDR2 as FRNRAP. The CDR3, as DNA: TGTGCTAGTGCTCAGACAGATACGCAGTATTTT. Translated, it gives CASAQTDTQYF.

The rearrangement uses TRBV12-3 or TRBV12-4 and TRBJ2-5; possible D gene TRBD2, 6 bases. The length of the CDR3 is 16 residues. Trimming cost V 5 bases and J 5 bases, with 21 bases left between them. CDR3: CASSQYQEGLFETQYF. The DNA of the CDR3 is TGTGCCAGCAGTCAATATCAGGAGGGCCTCTTCGAGACCCAGTACTTC.

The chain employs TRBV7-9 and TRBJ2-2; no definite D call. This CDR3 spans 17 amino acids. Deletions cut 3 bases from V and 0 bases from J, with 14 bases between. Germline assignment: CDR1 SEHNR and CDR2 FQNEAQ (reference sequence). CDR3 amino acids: CASSLIHSIPNTGELFF. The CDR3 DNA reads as TGTGCCAGCAGCTTGATACACAGCATTCCGAACACCGGGGAGCTGTTTTTT.

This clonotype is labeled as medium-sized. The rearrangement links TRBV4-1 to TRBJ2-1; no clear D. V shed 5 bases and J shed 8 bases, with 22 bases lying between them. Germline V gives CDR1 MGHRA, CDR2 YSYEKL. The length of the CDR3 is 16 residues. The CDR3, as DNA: TGCGCCAGCAGCACTTCTCGGGCTGCACGAGCCGATGAGCAGTTCTTC. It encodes CASSTSRAARADEQFF.

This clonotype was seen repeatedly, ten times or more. For the CDR3, the DNA is TGTGCCAGCAGCCTAACCTATGATACCGATTATGAGCAGTTCTTC. Its translation is CASSLTYDTDYEQFF. The genes are TRBV6-5 and TRBJ2-1; D ambiguous. Germline CDR1 and CDR2: MNHEY and SVGAGI. V was clipped by 6 bases and J by 8 bases, with 20 bases between them. The CDR3 consists of 15 residues.

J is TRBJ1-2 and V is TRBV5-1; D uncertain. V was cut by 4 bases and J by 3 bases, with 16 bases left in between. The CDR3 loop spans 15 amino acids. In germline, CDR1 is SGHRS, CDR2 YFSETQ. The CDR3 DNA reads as TGCGCCAGCAGCAGCTTAACCCCAGCTGACTATGGCTACACCTTC. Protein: CASSSLTPADYGYTF.

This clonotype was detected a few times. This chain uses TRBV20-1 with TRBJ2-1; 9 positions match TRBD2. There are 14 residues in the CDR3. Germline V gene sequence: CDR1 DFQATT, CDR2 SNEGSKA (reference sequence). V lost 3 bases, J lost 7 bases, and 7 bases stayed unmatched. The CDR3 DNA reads TGCAGTGCTAGTGTAGCGGGAGATAGAAATGAGCAGTTCTTC. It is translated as CSASVAGDRNEQFF.

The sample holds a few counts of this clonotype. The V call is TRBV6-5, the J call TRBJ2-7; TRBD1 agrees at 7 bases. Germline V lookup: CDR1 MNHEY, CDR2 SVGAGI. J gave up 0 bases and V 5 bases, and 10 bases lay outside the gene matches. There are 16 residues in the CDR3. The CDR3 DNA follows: TGTGCCAGCAGTCGTACGAGGGACAGTCCCTCCTACGAGCAGTACTTC. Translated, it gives CASSRTRDSPSYEQYF.